This record concerns one TCR beta chain sequence. The data derive from a study of tumor-infiltrating lymphocytes in oesophageal squamous cell carcinoma. This CDR3 contains 15 residues. CDR1 is MNHEY, CDR2 SMNVEV, per germline (reference sequence). The V segment lost 2 bases and the J segment 3 bases; nucleotides outside the gene matches: 3. TCRdb fed the PCR reads into MiXCR, producing one record per CDR3 protein. The sample yields approximately 19,000 distinct CDR3 sequences, around 41% seen once. This chain joins TRBV27 and TRBJ2-1; 8 bases align to TRBD2. The clonotype was recovered from a female donor with esophageal squamous cell carcinoma. Input material: normal esophageal tissue next to the tumor. CDR3 DNA sequence: TGTGCCAGCAGTTTAAAGGGACTAGTCTACAATGAGCAGTTCTTC. This encodes CASSLKGLVYNEQFF.